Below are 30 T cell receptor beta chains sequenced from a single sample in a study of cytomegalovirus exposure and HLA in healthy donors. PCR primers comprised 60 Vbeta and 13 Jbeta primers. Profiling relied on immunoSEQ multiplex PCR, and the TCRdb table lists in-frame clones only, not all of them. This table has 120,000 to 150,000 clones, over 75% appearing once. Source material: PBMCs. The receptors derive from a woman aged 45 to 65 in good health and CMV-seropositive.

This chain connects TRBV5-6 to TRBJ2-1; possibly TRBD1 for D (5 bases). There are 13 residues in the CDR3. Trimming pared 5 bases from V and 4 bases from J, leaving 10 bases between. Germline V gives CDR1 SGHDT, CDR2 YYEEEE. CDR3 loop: CASRTVGYNEQFF. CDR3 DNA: TGTGCCAGCAGGACAGTCGGATACAATGAGCAGTTCTTC. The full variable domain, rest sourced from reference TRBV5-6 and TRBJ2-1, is DAGVTQSPTHLIKTRGQQVTLRCSPKSGHDTVSWYQQALGQGPQFIFQYYEEEERQRGNFPDRFSGHQFPNYSSELNVNALLLGDSALYLCASRTVGYNEQFFGPGTRLTVL.

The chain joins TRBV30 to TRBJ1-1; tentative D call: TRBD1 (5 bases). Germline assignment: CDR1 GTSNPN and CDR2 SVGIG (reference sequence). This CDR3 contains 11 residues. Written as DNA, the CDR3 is TGTGCACTACAGGAGAACACTGAAGCTTTCTTT. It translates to CALQENTEAFF.

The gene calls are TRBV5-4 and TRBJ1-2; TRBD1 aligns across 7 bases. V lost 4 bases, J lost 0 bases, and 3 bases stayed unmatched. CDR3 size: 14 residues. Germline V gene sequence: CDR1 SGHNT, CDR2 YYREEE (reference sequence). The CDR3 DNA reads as TGTGCCAGCAGCCAGGGGACAGCTAACTATGGCTACACCTTC. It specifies CASSQGTANYGYTF.

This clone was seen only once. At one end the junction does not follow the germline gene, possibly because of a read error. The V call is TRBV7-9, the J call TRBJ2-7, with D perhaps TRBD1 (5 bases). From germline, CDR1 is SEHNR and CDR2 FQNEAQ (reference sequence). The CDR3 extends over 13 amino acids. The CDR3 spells CSSSLGPESEQYF. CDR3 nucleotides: TGTTCCAGCAGCTTGGGGCCGGAATCCGAGCAGTACTTC.

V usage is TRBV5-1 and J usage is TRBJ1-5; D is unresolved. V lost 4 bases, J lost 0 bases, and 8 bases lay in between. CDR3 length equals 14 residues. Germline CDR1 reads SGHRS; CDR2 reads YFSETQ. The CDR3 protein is CASSLGNSNQPQHF. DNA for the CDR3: TGCGCCAGCAGCCTAGGCAATAGCAATCAGCCCCAGCATTTT.

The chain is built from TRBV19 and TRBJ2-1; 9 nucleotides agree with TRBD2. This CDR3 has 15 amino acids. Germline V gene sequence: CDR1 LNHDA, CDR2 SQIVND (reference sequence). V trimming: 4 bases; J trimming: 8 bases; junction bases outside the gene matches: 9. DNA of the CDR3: TGTGCCAGTAGTAAGGGGGCGGGGGGGCCGTATGAGCAGTTCTTC. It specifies CASSKGAGGPYEQFF.

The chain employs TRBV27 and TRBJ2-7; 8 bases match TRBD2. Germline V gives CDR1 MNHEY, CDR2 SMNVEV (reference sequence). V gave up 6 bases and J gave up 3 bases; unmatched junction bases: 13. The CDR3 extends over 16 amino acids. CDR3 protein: CASSPSSGGLFYEQYF. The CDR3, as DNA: TGTGCCAGCAGCCCCTCTTCGGGGGGGCTCTTCTACGAGCAGTACTTC.

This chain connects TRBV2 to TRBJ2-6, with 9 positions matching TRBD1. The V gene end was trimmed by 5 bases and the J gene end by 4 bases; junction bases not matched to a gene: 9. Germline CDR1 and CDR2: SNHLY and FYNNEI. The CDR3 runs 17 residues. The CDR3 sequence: CASSYRGRGTGANVLTF. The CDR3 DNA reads TGTGCCAGCAGTTACAGGGGGCGCGGAACCGGGGCCAACGTCCTGACTTTC.

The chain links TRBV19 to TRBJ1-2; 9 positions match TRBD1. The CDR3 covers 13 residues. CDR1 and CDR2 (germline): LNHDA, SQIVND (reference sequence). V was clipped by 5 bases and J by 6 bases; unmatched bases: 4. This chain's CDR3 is CASSARTGDGYTF. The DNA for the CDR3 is TGTGCCAGTAGTGCGCGGACAGGGGATGGCTACACCTTC.

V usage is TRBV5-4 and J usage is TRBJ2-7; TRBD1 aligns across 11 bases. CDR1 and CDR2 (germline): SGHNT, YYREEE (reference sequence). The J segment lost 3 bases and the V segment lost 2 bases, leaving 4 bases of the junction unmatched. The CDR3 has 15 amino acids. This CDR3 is CASSFPGQGDYEQYF. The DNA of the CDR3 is TGTGCCAGCAGCTTCCCGGGACAGGGGGACTACGAGCAGTACTTC.

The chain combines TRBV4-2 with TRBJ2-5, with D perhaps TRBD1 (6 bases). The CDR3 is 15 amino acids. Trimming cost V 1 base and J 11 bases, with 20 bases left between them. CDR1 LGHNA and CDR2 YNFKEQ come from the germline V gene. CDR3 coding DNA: TGTGCCAGCAGCCAAGTCCAACAGGGTCCTGGGGAGCAGTACTTC. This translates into CASSQVQQGPGEQYF.

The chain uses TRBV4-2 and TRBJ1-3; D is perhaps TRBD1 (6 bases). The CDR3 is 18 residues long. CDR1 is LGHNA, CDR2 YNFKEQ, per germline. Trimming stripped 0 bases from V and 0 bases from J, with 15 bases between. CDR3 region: CASSQEAGAQSSGNTIYF. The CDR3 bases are TGTGCCAGCAGCCAAGAGGCAGGGGCCCAAAGCTCTGGAAACACCATATATTTT.

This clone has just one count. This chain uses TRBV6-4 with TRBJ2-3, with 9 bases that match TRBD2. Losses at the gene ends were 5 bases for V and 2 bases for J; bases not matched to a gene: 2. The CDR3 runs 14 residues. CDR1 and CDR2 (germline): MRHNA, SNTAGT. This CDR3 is CASSSSGTTDTQYF. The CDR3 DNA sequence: TGTGCCAGCAGTTCTAGCGGGACCACAGATACGCAGTATTTT.

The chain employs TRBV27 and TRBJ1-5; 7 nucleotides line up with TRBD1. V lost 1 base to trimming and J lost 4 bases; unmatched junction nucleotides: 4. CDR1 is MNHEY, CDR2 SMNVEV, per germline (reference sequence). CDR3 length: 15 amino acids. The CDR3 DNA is TGTGCCAGCAGTTTATATGCAGGGGGTAATCAGCCCCAGCATTTT. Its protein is CASSLYAGGNQPQHF.

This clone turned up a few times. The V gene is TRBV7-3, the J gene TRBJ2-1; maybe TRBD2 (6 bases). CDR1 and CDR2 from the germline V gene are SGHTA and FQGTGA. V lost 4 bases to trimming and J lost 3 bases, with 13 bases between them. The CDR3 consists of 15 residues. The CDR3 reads CASSSRDSVYNEQFF. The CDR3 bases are TGTGCCAGCAGCTCCAGGGACTCGGTCTACAATGAGCAGTTCTTC.

The CDR3 reads CASSSSVQGGDSPLHF. In DNA form, the CDR3 reads TGTGCCAGCAGCTCCTCCGTACAGGGTGGGGATTCACCCCTCCACTTT. The genes are TRBV7-9 and TRBJ1-6; perhaps TRBD1 as D (6 bases). Per germline, CDR1 SEHNR and CDR2 FQNEAQ (reference sequence). Trimming removed 4 bases from V and 8 bases from J, with 18 bases in between. This CDR3 region has 16 residues.

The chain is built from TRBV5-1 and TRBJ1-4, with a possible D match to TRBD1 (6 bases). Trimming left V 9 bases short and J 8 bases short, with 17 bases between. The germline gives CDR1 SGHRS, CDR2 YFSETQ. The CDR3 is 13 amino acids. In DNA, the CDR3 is TGCGCCACCAGACAGGCTCTGGGGGAAAAACTGTTTTTT. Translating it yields CATRQALGEKLFF.

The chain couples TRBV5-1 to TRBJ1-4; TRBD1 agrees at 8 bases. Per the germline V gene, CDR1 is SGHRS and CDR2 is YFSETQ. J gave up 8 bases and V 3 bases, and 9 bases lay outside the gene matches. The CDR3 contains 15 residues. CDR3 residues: CASSSDRGGQEKLFF. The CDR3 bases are TGCGCCAGCAGCTCCGACAGGGGAGGACAGGAAAAACTGTTTTTT.

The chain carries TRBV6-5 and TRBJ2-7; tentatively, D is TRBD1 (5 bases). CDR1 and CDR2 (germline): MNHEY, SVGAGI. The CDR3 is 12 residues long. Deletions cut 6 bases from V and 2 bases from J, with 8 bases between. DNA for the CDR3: TGTGCCAGCAGGCAGGGCCCCTACGAGCAGTACTTC. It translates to CASRQGPYEQYF.

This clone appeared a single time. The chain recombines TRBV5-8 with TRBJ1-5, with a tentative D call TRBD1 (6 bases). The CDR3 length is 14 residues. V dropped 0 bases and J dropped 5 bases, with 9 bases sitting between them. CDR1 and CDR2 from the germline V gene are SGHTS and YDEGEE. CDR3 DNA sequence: TGTGCCAGCAGCTTGGTGGCAGGGGATCAGCCCCAGCATTTT. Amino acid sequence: CASSLVAGDQPQHF. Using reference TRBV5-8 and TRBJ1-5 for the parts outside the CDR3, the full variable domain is EAGVTQSPTHLIKTRGQQATLRCSPISGHTSVYWYQQALGLGLQFLLWYDEGEERNRGNFPPRFSGRQFPNYSSELNVNALELEDSALYLCASSLVAGDQPQHFGDGTRLSIL.

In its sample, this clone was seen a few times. This CDR3 reads CASVTGGYQPQHF. For the CDR3, the DNA is TGTGCCAGCGTAACAGGGGGTTATCAGCCCCAGCATTTT. J is TRBJ1-5 and V is TRBV6-5, with 8 bases aligning to TRBD1. This CDR3 is built from 13 residues. Germline CDR1 is MNHEY and CDR2 is SVGAGI. Unmatched junction bases numbered 5, after V lost 8 bases and J lost 5 bases.

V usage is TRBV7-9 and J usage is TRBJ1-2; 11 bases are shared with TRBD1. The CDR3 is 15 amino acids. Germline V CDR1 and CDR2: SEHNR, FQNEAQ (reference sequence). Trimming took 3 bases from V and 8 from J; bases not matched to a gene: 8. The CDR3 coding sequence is TGTGCCAGCAGCTTCCCCGGACAGGGGGCGCTAGGCTACACCTTC. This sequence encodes CASSFPGQGALGYTF.

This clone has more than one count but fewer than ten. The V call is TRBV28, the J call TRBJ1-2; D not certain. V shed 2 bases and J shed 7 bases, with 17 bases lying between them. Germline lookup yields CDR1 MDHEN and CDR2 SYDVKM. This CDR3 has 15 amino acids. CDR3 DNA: TGTGCCAGCAGTTTACTAGGGAGTGCACCGAGTGGCTACACCTTC. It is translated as CASSLLGSAPSGYTF.

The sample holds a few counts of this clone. CDR3 loop: CASSLSTTGGEKLFF. CDR3 DNA: TGTGCCAGCAGCTTGTCCACCACTGGAGGTGAAAAACTGTTTTTT. The chain is built from TRBV5-4 and TRBJ1-4; D unresolved. V gave up 1 base and J gave up 7 bases, with 14 bases separating them. The CDR3 runs 15 residues. Germline V gene data show CDR1 as SGHNT and CDR2 as YYREEE (reference sequence).

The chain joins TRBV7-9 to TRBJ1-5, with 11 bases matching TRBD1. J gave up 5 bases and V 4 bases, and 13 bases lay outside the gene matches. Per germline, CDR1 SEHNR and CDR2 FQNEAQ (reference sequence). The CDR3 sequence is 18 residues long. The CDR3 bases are TGTGCCAGCAGCTCGAGTATACTGGACAGGGGGCAGGATCAGCCCCAGCATTTT. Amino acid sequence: CASSSSILDRGQDQPQHF.

CDR3 in amino acids: CASSIEPSGSYEQYF. The CDR3 nucleotides read TGTGCCAGTAGTATCGAGCCCAGCGGATCCTACGAGCAGTACTTC. This chain connects TRBV19 to TRBJ2-7; possible D gene TRBD2, 5 bases. Germline CDR1 LNHDA, CDR2 SQIVND (reference sequence). Trimming removed 3 bases at V and 1 base at J, with 13 bases between. The CDR3 has 15 residues.

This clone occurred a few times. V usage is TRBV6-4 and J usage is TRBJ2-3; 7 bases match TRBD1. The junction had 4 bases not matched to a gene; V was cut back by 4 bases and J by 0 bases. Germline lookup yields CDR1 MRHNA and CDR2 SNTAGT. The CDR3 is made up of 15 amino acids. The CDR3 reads CASSVTGDSTDTQYF. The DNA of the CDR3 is TGTGCCAGCAGTGTTACAGGGGATAGCACAGATACGCAGTATTTT.

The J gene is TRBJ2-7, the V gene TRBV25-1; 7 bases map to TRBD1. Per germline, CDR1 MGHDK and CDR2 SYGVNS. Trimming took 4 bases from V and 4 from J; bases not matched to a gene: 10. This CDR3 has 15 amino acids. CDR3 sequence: CASSGSGTETYEQYF. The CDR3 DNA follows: TGTGCCAGCAGTGGCTCCGGGACAGAAACATACGAGCAGTACTTC.

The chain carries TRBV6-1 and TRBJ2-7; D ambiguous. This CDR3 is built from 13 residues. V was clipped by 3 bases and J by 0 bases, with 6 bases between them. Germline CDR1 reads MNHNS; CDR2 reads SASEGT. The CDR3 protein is CASSEADSYEQYF. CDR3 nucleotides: TGTGCCAGCAGTGAGGCAGACTCCTACGAGCAGTACTTC.

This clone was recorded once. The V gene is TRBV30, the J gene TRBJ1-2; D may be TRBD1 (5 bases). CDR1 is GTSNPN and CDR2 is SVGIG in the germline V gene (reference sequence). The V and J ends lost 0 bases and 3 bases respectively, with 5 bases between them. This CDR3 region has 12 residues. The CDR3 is CAWSVGDYGYTF. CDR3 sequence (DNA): TGTGCCTGGAGTGTAGGGGACTATGGCTACACCTTC.